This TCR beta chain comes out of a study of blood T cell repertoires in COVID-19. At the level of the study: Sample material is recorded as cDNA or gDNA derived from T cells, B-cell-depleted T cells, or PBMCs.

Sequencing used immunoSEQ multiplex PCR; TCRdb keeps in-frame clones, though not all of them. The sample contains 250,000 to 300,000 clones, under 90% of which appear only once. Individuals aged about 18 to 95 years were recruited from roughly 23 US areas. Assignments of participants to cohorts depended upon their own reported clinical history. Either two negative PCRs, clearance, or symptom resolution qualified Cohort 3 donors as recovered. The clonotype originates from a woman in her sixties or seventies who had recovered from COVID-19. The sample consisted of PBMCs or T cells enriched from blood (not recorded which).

The CDR3 is CASSQDPVANEQFF. The CDR3 region has the DNA TGCGCCAGCAGCCAAGATCCTGTTGCGAATGAGCAGTTCTTC. The chain recombines TRBV4-1 with TRBJ2-1; D ambiguous. Germline V gene sequence: CDR1 MGHRA, CDR2 YSYEKL. The CDR3 is 14 residues long. V lost 0 bases and J lost 7, with 10 bases in between.